This note documents a single TCR beta chain sequence. Primers: 60 V beta forward and 13 J beta reverse. Sequencing was performed with immunoSEQ multiplex PCR; in TCRdb, only in-frame clones are kept and a portion is missing. This sample has around 67,000 clones; about 76% occur once, and the top ten carry 7% to 9.5%. This specimen comes from a study of glioma-infiltrating T cells after dendritic cell vaccination. Study-wide background: Dendritic cell vaccination trial patients had either newly diagnosed or recurrent glioblastoma.

The V gene's germline CDR1 is LNHDA and CDR2 SQIVND (reference sequence). V trimming: 4 bases; J trimming: 1 base; junction bases outside the gene matches: 5. The CDR3 loop spans 15 amino acids. The sample in question was blood, obtained before dendritic cell vaccination. This rearrangement joins TRBV19 to TRBJ2-7; 9 bases are a match to TRBD1. The source of this sequence is a human donor with glioblastoma. CDR3 nucleotides: TGTGCCAGTAGTACTCGGACAGGGGAATCCTACGAGCAGTACTTC. Translating gives CASSTRTGESYEQYF.